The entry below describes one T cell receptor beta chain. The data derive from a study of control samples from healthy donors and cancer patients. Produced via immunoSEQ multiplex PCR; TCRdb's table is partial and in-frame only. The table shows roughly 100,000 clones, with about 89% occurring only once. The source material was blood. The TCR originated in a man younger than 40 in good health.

The CDR3, as DNA: TGTGCCTGGAGTGCTCCCATAAGAGGGGCGTATGGCTACACCTTC. Protein: CAWSAPIRGAYGYTF. The chain combines TRBV30 with TRBJ1-2, with TRBD1 as a possible D gene (5 bases). CDR1 is GTSNPN and CDR2 is SVGIG in the germline V gene (reference sequence). The CDR3 is 15 amino acids. Trimming left V 1 base short and J 5 bases short, with 17 bases between. The full variable domain, completed using reference TRBV30 and TRBJ1-2, is SQTIHQWPATLVQPVGSPLSLECTVEGTSNPNLYWYRQAAGRGLQLLFYSVGIGQISSEVPQNLSASRPQDRQFILSSKKLLLSDSGFYLCAWSAPIRGAYGYTFGSGTRLTVV.